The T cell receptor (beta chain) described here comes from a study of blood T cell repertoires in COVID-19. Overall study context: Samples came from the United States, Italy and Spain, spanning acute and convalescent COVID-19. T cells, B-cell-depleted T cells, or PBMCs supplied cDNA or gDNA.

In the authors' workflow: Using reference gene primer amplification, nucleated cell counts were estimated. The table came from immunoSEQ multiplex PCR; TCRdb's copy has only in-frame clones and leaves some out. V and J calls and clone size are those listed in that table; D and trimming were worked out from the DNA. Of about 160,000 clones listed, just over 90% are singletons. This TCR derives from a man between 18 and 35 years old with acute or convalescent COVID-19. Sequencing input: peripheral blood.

CDR3 sequence reads: CAWSRTGGWREGRYEQYF. CDR3 nucleotide sequence: TGTGCCTGGAGTCGAACAGGGGGCTGGCGGGAGGGCCGCTACGAGCAGTACTTC. The chain carries TRBV30 and TRBJ2-7, with D possibly being TRBD1 or TRBD2 (9 bases each). The CDR3 runs 18 residues. Trimming stripped 2 bases from V and 3 bases from J, with 26 bases between. Germline V gene sequence: CDR1 GTSNPN, CDR2 SVGIG (reference sequence). Complete variable domain (other parts from reference TRBV30 and TRBJ2-7): SQTIHQWPATLVQPVGSPLSLECTVEGTSNPNLYWYRQAAGRGLQLLFYSVGIGQISSEVPQNLSASRPQDRQFILSSKKLLLSDSGFYLCAWSRTGGWREGRYEQYFGPGTRLTVT.